This T cell receptor beta chain appears in the sequencing data of a study of cytomegalovirus exposure and HLA in healthy donors. This clone was counted only a few times. Its cognate antigen is unknown. Vbeta (60) and Jbeta (13) primers were used in the PCR. The assay was immunoSEQ multiplex PCR, and TCRdb's table has in-frame clones only and misses some. This sample has over 150,000 clones, with around 80% found just once. The CDR3 is 16 amino acids. Germline CDR1 MDHEN, CDR2 SYDVKM. The ends were cut back, 6 bases at V and 4 bases at J, with 21 bases in the middle. Findings and caveats of the study: Certain indistinguishable V segments, among them TRBV6-2 and TRBV6-3, were excluded.

The clonotype originates from a man aged 40-49 years in good health and CMV-seronegative. V usage is TRBV28 and J usage is TRBJ2-5; D is possibly TRBD1 (5 bases). Sequenced material: PBMCs. The CDR3 DNA is TGTGCCAGCAGCCTCACCCCAGGGTCGGGCGGAGAGACCCAGTACTTC. Translation gives CASSLTPGSGGETQYF.